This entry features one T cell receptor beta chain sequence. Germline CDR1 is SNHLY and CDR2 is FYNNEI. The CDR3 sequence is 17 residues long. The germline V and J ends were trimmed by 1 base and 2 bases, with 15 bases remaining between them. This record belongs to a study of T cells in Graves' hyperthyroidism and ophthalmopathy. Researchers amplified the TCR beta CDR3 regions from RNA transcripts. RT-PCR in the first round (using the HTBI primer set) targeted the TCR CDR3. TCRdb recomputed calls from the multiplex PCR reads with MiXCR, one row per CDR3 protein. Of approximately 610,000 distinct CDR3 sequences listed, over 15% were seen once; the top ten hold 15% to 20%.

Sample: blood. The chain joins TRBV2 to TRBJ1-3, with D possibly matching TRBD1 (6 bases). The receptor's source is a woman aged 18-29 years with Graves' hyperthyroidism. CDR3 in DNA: TGTGCCAGCAGTGAAGAGCTAGGGGGGGGCCCTGGAAACACCATATATTTT. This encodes CASSEELGGGPGNTIYF.